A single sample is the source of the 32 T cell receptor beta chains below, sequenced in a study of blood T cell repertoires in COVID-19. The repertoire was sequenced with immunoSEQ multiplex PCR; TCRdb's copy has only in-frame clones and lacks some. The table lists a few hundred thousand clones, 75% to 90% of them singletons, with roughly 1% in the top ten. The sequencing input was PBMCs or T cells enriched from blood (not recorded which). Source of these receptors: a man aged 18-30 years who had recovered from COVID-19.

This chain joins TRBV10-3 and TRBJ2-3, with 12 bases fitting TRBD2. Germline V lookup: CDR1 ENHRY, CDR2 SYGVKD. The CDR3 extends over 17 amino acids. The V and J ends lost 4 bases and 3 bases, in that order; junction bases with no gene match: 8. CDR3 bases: TGTGCCATCAGTGTTTATCTGACTAGCGGGGGAACAGATACGCAGTATTTT. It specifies CAISVYLTSGGTDTQYF.

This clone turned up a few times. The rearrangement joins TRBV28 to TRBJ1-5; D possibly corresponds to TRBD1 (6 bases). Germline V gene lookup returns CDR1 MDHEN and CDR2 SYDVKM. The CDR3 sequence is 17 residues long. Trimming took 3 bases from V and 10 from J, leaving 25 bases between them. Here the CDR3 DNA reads TGTGCCAGCAGTTTCCCTCCCCGGGGGGCTGCCCTTGTTCCCCAGCATTTT. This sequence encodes CASSFPPRGAALVPQHF.

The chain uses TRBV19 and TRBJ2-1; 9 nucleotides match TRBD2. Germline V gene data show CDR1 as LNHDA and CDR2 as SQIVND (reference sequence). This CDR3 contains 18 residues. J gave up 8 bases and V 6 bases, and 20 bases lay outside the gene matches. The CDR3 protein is CASSRHGISGSRSDEQFF. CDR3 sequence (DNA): TGTGCCAGTAGCCGTCACGGGATTAGCGGGAGTAGGTCGGATGAGCAGTTCTTC. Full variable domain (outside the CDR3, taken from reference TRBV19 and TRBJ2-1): DGGITQSPKYLFRKEGQNVTLSCEQNLNHDAMYWYRQDPGQGLRLIYYSQIVNDFQKGDIAEGYSVSREKKESFPLTVTSAQKNPTAFYLCASSRHGISGSRSDEQFFGPGTRLTVL.

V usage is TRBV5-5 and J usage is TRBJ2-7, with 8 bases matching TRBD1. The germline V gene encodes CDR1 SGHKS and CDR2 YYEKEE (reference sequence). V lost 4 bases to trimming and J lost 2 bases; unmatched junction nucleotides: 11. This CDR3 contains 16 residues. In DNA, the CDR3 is TGTGCCAGCAGCACGTCCCCGGGACAGGCAGCCTACGAGCAGTACTTC. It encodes CASSTSPGQAAYEQYF.

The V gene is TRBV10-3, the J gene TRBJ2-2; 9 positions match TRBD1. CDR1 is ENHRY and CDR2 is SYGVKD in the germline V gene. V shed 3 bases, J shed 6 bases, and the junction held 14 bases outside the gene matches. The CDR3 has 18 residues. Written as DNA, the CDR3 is TGTGCCATCAGTGACCTAACCGGGACAGGGATGACGGCCGGGGAGCTGTTTTTT. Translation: CAISDLTGTGMTAGELFF.

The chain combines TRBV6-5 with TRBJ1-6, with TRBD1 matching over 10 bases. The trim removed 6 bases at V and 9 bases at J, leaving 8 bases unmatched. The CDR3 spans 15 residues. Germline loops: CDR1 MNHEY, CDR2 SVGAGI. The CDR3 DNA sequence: TGTGCCAGCAGCCTGGAGACAGGGGGCAGTTCACCCCTCCACTTT. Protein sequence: CASSLETGGSSPLHF.

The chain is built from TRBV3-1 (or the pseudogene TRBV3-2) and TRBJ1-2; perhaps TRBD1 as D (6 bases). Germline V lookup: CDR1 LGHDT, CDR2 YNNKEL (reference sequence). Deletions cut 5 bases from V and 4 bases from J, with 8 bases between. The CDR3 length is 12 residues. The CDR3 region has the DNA TGTGCCAGCAGCGCGGACAGCTATGGCTACACCTTC. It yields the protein CASSADSYGYTF.

The CDR3 DNA reads TGTGCCAGCAGCCAGAACGGACAGGTTAATGAAAAACTGTTTTTT. This gives the protein CASSQNGQVNEKLFF. The rearrangement joins TRBV7-2 to TRBJ1-4; 7 bases align to TRBD1. The CDR3 covers 15 residues. V lost 5 bases to trimming and J lost 4 bases; unmatched junction nucleotides: 7. Germline CDR1 and CDR2: SGHTA and FQGNSA.

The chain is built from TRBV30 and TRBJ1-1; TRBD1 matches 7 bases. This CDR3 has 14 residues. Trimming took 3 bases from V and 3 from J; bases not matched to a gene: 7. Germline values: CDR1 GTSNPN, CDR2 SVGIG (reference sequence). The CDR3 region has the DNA TGTGCCTGGAGCCCGGGACAGACGCACACTGAAGCTTTCTTT. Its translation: CAWSPGQTHTEAFF.

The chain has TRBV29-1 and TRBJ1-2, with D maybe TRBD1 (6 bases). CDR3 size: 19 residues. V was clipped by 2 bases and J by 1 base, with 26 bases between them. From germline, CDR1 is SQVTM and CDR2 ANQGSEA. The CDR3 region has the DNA TGCAGCGTTGAATCAAGAAGAGGGGGGGCCAGAAAAGATAACTATGGCTACACCTTC. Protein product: CSVESRRGGARKDNYGYTF.

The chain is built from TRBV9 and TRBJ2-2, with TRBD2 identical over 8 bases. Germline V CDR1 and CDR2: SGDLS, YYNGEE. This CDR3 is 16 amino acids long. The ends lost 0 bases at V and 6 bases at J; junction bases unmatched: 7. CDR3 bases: TGTGCCAGCAGCGTAGCTATCGGTAGCGGGGCCGGGGAGCTGTTTTTT. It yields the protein CASSVAIGSGAGELFF.

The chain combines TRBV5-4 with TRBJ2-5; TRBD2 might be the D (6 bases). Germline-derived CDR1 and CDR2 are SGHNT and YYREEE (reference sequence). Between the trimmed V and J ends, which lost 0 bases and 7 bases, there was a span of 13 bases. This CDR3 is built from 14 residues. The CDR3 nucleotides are TGTGCCAGCAGCTTGGCTTCTAGCGACGGGACCCAGTACTTC. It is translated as CASSLASSDGTQYF.

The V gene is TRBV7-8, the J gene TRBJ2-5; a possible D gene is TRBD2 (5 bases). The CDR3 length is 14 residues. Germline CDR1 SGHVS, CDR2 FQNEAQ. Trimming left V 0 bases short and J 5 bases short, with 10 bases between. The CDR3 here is CASSLAGEVETQYF. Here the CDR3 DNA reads TGTGCCAGCAGCTTAGCGGGAGAAGTTGAGACCCAGTACTTC.

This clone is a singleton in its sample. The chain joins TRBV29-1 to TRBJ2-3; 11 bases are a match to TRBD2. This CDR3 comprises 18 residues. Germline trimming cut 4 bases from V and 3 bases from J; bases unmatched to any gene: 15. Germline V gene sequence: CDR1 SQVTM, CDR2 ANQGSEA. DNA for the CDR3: TGCAGCGTTGCTCAGGGACTAGCGGTCCCCATAGAGACAGATACGCAGTATTTT. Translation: CSVAQGLAVPIETDTQYF.

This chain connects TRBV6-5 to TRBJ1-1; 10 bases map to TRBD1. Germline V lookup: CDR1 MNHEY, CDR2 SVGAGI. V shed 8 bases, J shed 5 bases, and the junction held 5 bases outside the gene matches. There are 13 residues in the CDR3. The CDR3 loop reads CASGGQGNTEAFF. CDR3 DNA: TGTGCCAGCGGGGGACAGGGGAATACTGAAGCTTTCTTT.

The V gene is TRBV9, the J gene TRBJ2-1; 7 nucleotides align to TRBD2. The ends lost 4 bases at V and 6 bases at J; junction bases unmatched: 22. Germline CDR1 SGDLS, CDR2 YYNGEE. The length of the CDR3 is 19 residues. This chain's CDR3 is CASSPRTSWGFTKFNEQFF. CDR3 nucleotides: TGTGCCAGCAGCCCGCGGACTAGTTGGGGTTTCACTAAATTCAATGAGCAGTTCTTC.

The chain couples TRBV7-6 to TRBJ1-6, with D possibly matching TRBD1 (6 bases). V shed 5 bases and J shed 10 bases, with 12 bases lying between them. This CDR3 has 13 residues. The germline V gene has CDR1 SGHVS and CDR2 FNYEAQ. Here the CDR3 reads CASSQRGGSPLHF. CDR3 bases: TGTGCCAGCAGCCAAAGGGGGGGATCACCCCTCCACTTT.

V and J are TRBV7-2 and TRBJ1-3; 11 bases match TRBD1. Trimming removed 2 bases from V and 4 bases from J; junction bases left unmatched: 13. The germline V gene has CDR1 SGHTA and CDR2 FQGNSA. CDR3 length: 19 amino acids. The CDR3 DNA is TGTGCCAGCAGCTTAAGGCTGGACAGGGGGCGATTGCAAGGAAACACCATATATTTT. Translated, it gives CASSLRLDRGRLQGNTIYF.

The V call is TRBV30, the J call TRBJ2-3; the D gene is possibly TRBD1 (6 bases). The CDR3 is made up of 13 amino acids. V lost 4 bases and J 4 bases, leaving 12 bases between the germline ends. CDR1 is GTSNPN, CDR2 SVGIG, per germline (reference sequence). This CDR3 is CAWTQGTPDTQYF. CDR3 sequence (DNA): TGTGCCTGGACACAGGGTACTCCAGATACGCAGTATTTT.

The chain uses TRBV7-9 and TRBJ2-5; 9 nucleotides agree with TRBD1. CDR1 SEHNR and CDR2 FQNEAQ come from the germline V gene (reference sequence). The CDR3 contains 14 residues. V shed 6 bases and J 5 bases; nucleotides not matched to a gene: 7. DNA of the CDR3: TGTGCCAGCAGTCCACAGGGGGCACTGGAGACCCAGTACTTC. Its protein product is CASSPQGALETQYF.

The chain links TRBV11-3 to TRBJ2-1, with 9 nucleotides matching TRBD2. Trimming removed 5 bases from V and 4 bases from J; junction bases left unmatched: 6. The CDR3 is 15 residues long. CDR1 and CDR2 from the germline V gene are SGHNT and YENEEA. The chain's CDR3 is CASSPRLAEYNEQFF. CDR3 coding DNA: TGTGCCAGCAGCCCCCGACTAGCGGAGTACAATGAGCAGTTCTTC.

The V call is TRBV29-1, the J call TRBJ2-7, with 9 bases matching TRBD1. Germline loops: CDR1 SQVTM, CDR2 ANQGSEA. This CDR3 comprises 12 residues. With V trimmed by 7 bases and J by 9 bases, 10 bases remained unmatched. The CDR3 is CSAGTGLTGQYF. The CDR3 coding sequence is TGCAGCGCCGGGACAGGGCTGACGGGGCAGTACTTC.

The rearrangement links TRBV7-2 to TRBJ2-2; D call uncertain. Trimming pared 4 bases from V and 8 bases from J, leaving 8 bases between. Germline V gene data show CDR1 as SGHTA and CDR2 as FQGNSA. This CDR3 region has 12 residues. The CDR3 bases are TGTGCCAGCAGCTCCCGGTGGGGGGAGCTGTTTTTT. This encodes CASSSRWGELFF.

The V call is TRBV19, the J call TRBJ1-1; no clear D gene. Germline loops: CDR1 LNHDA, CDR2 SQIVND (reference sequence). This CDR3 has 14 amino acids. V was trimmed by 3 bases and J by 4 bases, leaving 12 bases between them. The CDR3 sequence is CASSIDIRGTEAFF. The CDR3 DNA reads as TGTGCCAGTAGTATCGATATACGGGGCACTGAAGCTTTCTTT.

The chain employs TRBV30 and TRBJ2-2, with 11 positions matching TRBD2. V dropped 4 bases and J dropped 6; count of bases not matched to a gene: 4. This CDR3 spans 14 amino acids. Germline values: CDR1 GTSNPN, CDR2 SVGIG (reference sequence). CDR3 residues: CAWNLLAGAGELFF. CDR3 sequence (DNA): TGTGCCTGGAACTTACTAGCGGGGGCCGGGGAGCTGTTTTTT. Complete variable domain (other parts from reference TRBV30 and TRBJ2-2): SQTIHQWPATLVQPVGSPLSLECTVEGTSNPNLYWYRQAAGRGLQLLFYSVGIGQISSEVPQNLSASRPQDRQFILSSKKLLLSDSGFYLCAWNLLAGAGELFFGEGSRLTVL.

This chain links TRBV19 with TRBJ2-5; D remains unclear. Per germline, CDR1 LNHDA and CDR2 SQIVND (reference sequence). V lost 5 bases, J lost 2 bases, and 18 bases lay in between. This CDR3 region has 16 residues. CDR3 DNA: TGTGCCAGTAGTCCCCCCGGCAGGTGGCTACAAGAGACCCAGTACTTC. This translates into CASSPPGRWLQETQYF. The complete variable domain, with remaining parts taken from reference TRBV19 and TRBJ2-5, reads DGGITQSPKYLFRKEGQNVTLSCEQNLNHDAMYWYRQDPGQGLRLIYYSQIVNDFQKGDIAEGYSVSREKKESFPLTVTSAQKNPTAFYLCASSPPGRWLQETQYFGPGTRLLVL.

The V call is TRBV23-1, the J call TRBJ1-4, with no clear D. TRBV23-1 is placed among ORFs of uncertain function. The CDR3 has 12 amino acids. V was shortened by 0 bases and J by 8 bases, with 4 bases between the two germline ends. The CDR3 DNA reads TGCGCCAGCAGTCAATCGAGGGAAAAACTGTTTTTT. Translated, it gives CASSQSREKLFF.

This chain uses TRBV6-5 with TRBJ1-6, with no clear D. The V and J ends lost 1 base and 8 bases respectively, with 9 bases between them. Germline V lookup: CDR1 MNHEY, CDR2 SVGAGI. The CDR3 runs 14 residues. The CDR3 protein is CASSYFGRHSPLHF. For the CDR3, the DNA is TGTGCCAGCAGTTACTTTGGGAGGCATTCACCCCTCCACTTT.

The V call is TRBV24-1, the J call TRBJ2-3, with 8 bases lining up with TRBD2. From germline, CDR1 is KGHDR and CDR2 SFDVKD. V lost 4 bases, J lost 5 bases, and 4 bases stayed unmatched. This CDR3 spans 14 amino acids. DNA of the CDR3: TGTGCCACCAGTGAGTCGGGAGGGTTAGATACGCAGTATTTT. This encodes CATSESGGLDTQYF.

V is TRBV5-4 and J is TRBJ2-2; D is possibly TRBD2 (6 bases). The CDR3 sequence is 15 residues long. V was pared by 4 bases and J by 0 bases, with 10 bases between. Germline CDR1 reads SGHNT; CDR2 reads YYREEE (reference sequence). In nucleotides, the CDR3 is TGTGCCAGCAGCGCGGGACGGACGAACACCGGGGAGCTGTTTTTT. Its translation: CASSAGRTNTGELFF. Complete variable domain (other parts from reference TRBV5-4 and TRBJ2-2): ETGVTQSPTHLIKTRGQQVTLRCSSQSGHNTVSWYQQALGQGPQFIFQYYREEENGRGNFPPRFSGLQFPNYSSELNVNALELDDSALYLCASSAGRTNTGELFFGEGSRLTVL.

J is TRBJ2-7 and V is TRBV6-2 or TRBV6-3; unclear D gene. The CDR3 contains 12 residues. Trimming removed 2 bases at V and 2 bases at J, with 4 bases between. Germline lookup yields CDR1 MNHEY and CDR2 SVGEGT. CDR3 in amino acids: CASSYRPYEQYF. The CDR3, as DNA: TGTGCCAGCAGTTACCGTCCCTACGAGCAGTACTTC.

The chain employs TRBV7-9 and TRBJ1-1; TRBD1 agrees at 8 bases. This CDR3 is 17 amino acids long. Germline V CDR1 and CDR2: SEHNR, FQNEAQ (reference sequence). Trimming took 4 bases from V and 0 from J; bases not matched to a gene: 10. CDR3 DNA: TGTGCCAGCAGCTATCTTCAGGGGGCTGGGATGAACACTGAAGCTTTCTTT. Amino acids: CASSYLQGAGMNTEAFF.